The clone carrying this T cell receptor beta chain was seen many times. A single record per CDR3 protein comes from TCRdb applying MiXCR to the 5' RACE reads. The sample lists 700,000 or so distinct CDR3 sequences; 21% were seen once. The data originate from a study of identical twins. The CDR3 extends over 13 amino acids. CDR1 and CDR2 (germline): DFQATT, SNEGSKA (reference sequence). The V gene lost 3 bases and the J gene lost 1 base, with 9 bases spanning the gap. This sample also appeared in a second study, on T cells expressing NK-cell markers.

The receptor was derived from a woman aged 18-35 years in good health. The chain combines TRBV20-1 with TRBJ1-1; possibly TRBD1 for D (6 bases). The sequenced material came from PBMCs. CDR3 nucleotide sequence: TGCAGTGCTAGGGAGGGACAGAACACTGAAGCTTTCTTT. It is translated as CSAREGQNTEAFF.